This T cell receptor beta chain stems from a study of T cell responses to AZD1222 COVID-19 vaccine. Clones were sequenced by immunoSEQ multiplex PCR, and TCRdb holds only the in-frame ones, with some missing. The sample lists about 200,000 clones, roughly 92% seen once, with around 3.6% in the top ten. Germline V gene sequence: CDR1 SGDLS, CDR2 YYNGEE. Deletions cut 2 bases from V and 0 bases from J, with 4 bases between. This CDR3 comprises 13 residues. This rearrangement joins TRBV9 to TRBJ2-3; D unclear. Material: peripheral blood, obtained 28 days after the second dose of the MenACWY control vaccine. The TCR sequence derives from an adult who received the MenACWY meningococcal vaccine as a control. The CDR3: CASSVTSTDTQYF. Here the CDR3 DNA reads TGTGCCAGCAGCGTCACTAGCACAGATACGCAGTATTTT.